This T cell receptor beta chain originates from a study of early T cells in non-severe SARS-CoV-2 infection. TCRdb itself ran the 5' RACE reads through MiXCR, one entry per CDR3 protein. In the table there are tens of thousands of distinct CDR3 sequences, about 11% of which are singletons. The CDR3 spans 15 residues. V shed 5 bases and J shed 2 bases, with 14 bases lying between them. Looked up from germline, CDR1 is MNHEY and CDR2 is SMNVEV (reference sequence). This sequence originates from an adult who was a healthcare worker with PCR-confirmed SARS-CoV-2 infection or an uninfected control (not recorded which). The donor label of this sample is uncertain. The starting material was whole blood, obtained at baseline. The rearrangement links TRBV27 to TRBJ2-3, with D possibly TRBD2 on 5 matching bases. The CDR3 nucleotides read TGTGCCAGCAGTCTGAAGCGGCGACTCACAGATACGCAGTATTTT. This sequence encodes CASSLKRRLTDTQYF.